This TCR beta chain was documented in a study of CD8+ T cells in alopecia areata. As for this clone: Its cognate antigen is unknown.

The germline V gene encodes CDR1 SGHTA and CDR2 FQGNSA. J was trimmed by 7 bases and V by 6 bases; bases with no gene match: 5. The CDR3 has 13 residues. Sequencing relied on a cDNA template that was reverse transcribed from extracted RNA. The method was immunoSEQ multiplex PCR; TCRdb's version includes in-frame clones alone and lacks a portion of them. The profile shows about 250,000 clones, 60% of them singletons. Treatment noted: oral pan-JAK inhibitor, 5-10 mg twice daily. The study's findings and limits: Elevated clonality characterized lesional scalp relative to normal scalp, particularly in alopecia totalis/universalis.

V gene TRBV7-2 combines with J gene TRBJ2-1, with 8 nucleotides matching TRBD1. The material sequenced was CD4+ T cells sorted from blood, taken at week 52, from a patient treated with tofacitinib. The TCR originated in a human donor with alopecia areata. CDR3 bases: TGTGCCAGCAGGATTCGACAGGGGAATGAGCAGTTCTTC. The encoded protein is CASRIRQGNEQFF.